Reported below is one T cell receptor (beta chain). What it binds is not known. Trimming cost V 0 bases and J 7 bases; bases outside gene matches: 13. The CDR3 totals 16 residues. Germline lookup yields CDR1 DFQATT and CDR2 SNEGSKA (reference sequence). The authors incorporated unique molecular identifiers into the TCR beta cDNA libraries. Each CDR3 protein is one row after TCRdb ran MiXCR on the PCR reads. Of more than 500,000 distinct CDR3 sequences detected, roughly 34% appear once; the ten largest clones hold roughly 6%. The sample is drawn from a study of post-analysis software for immune sequencing data. About the research overall: The courses of disease that were included comprised relapsing-remitting, secondary progressive and progressive-relapsing multiple sclerosis. Study-wide points: Controls significantly exceeded multiple sclerosis patients in normalized Chao1 diversity. TRBV5-6, TRBV5-1 and TRBV20-1 belonged to a set of roughly 5 TRBV segments that were more frequent in patients than controls. When the samples were clustered directly with F measure, those that had been prepared in the same batch showed strong co-clustering.

V usage is TRBV20-1 and J usage is TRBJ2-7; TRBD1 matches 9 bases. The source of this sequence is a girl under 18 with multiple sclerosis. Specimen: blood. The DNA of the CDR3 is TGCAGTGCTAGAGACCTGACCGATTGGGGGACAGGGGAGCAGTACTTC. This encodes CSARDLTDWGTGEQYF.